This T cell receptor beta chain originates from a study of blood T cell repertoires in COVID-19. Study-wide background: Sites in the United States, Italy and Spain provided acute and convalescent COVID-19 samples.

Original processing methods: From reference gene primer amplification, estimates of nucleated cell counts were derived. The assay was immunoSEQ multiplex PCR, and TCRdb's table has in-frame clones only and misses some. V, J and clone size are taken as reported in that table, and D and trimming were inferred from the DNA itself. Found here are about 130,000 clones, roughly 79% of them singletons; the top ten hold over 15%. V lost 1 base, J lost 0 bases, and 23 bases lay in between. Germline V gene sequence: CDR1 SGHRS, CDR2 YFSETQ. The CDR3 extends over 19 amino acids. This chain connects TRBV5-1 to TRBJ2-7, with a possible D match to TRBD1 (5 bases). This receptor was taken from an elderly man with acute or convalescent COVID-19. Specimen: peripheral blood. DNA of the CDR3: TGCGCCAGCAGCTTGCCTTCTGGGGCAGGTCAAACAGGCTCCTACGAGCAGTACTTC. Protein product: CASSLPSGAGQTGSYEQYF.